This T cell receptor (beta chain) was captured in a study of control samples from healthy donors and cancer patients. Produced via immunoSEQ multiplex PCR; TCRdb's table is partial and in-frame only. This table holds roughly 150,000 clones, approximately 93% found once. Looked up from germline, CDR1 is SGHRS and CDR2 is YFSETQ. The CDR3 is 15 amino acids. V lost 4 bases and J lost 3; bases outside the gene matches: 7. This rearrangement joins TRBV5-1 to TRBJ2-1, with 7 bases lining up with TRBD1. The sample consisted of blood. This TCR was sampled from a man over 45 in good health. The DNA for the CDR3 is TGCGCCAGCAGCCGATCCGGGACAGTCTACAATGAGCAGTTCTTC. Amino acids: CASSRSGTVYNEQFF.